The next 17 T cell receptor beta chains were all read from a single sample in a study of T cells in Graves' hyperthyroidism and ophthalmopathy. TCR beta CDR3 sequences were amplified from RNA transcripts. The study used the HTBI primer set for a first-round RT-PCR of the TCR CDR3. TCRdb re-analysed the multiplex PCR reads in MiXCR, keeping a single row per CDR3 protein. The sample lists about 350,000 distinct CDR3 sequences; 18% were seen once. The sample consisted of blood. Receptors were obtained from a middle-aged woman with Graves' ophthalmopathy.

This clonotype was detected ten times or more. The chain couples TRBV6-5 to TRBJ1-5, with unresolved D. The length of the CDR3 is 14 residues. Trimming cost V 0 bases and J 5 bases, with 8 bases left between them. Germline V gives CDR1 MNHEY, CDR2 SVGAGI. CDR3 region: CASSYSTADQPQHF. The CDR3 nucleotides are TGTGCCAGCAGTTACTCGACGGCAGATCAGCCCCAGCATTTT.

This rearrangement joins TRBV28 to TRBJ1-2; 8 positions agree with TRBD1. V dropped 6 bases and J dropped 8; count of bases not matched to a gene: 5. This CDR3 has 12 amino acids. CDR1 and CDR2 from the germline V gene are MDHEN and SYDVKM. The CDR3 region is CASRTGAHGYTF. DNA of the CDR3: TGTGCCAGCAGGACAGGGGCTCACGGCTACACCTTC.

This clonotype came up many times. V and J are TRBV4-3 and TRBJ2-7, with 10 bases that match TRBD1. Per the germline V gene, CDR1 is LGHNA and CDR2 is YSLEER. J gave up 3 bases and V 3 bases, and 5 bases lay outside the gene matches. This CDR3 has 15 amino acids. Here the CDR3 reads CASSQTGGADYEQYF. The CDR3 nucleotides are TGCGCCAGCAGCCAGACAGGGGGCGCCGACTACGAGCAGTACTTC.

This clonotype was seen at least ten times. The CDR3 region is CASSNGLQYF. The CDR3 DNA follows: TGTGCCAGCAGCAACGGGCTGCAGTACTTC. The rearrangement uses TRBV28 and TRBJ2-7; D unresolved. The CDR3 has 10 amino acids. CDR1 is MDHEN, CDR2 SYDVKM, per germline. Trimming shortened V by 6 bases and J by 9 bases, and 9 bases separated the two germline ends.

This clonotype was detected many times. The V gene is TRBV20-1, the J gene TRBJ2-7; tentative D call: TRBD2 (6 bases). This CDR3 spans 15 amino acids. The germline gives CDR1 DFQATT, CDR2 SNEGSKA (reference sequence). The germline V and J ends were trimmed by 1 base and 3 bases, with 16 bases remaining between them. The CDR3 reads CSARARLGLVYEQYF. CDR3 coding DNA: TGCAGTGCTAGAGCAAGACTAGGTTTAGTCTACGAGCAGTACTTC.

This clonotype was picked up many times. The J gene is TRBJ2-7, the V gene TRBV29-1; 7 bases match TRBD1. Germline CDR1 SQVTM, CDR2 ANQGSEA. The J segment lost 3 bases and the V segment lost 6 bases, leaving 8 bases of the junction unmatched. This CDR3 contains 13 residues. The CDR3 coding sequence is TGCAGCGTCTTGACCGGGACAGACTACGAGCAGTACTTC. Translated, it gives CSVLTGTDYEQYF.

At least ten counts were recorded for this clonotype. The gene calls are TRBV18 and TRBJ1-1; D possibly corresponds to TRBD1 (6 bases). The V end was cut by 4 bases, the J end by 2 bases, with 20 bases between. CDR3 size: 17 residues. The germline gives CDR1 KGHSH, CDR2 LQKENI. The CDR3 DNA reads TGTGCCAGCTCACTGAAACAGGGTCTGGGTGTAAACACTGAAGCTTTCTTT. Amino acid sequence: CASSLKQGLGVNTEAFF.

This clonotype was found many times. The chain uses TRBV6-2 or TRBV6-3 and TRBJ1-6, with 9 nucleotides matching TRBD1. This CDR3 spans 14 amino acids. The V gene end was trimmed by 6 bases and the J gene end by 13 bases; junction bases not matched to a gene: 10. Germline V gene data show CDR1 as MNHEY and CDR2 as SVGEGT. CDR3 amino acids: CASSQGQGRTPLHF. As DNA, the CDR3 is TGTGCCAGCAGCCAGGGACAGGGTCGAACGCCCCTCCACTTT.

CDR3 in amino acids: CASSYAGTGLVTEAFF. CDR3 DNA: TGTGCCAGCAGTTACGCCGGGACAGGGTTGGTAACTGAAGCTTTCTTT. V and J are TRBV6-5 and TRBJ1-1; 9 positions match TRBD1. Trimming took 2 bases from V and 5 from J; bases not matched to a gene: 9. The CDR3 is made up of 16 amino acids. Germline CDR1 reads MNHEY; CDR2 reads SVGAGI.

This clonotype was found many times. The chain joins TRBV6-2 or TRBV6-3 to TRBJ2-5; D gene ambiguous. Germline CDR1 reads MNHEY; CDR2 reads SVGEGT. The CDR3 totals 10 residues. Between the trimmed V and J ends, which lost 6 bases and 4 bases, there was a span of 3 bases. The CDR3 region is CASRIETQYF. The CDR3 nucleotides are TGTGCCAGCAGAATAGAGACCCAGTACTTC.

This clonotype was counted many times. The V gene is TRBV28, the J gene TRBJ2-3; possibly TRBD2 for D (5 bases). The V gene lost 5 bases and the J gene lost 8 bases, with 11 bases spanning the gap. Germline V gene data show CDR1 as MDHEN and CDR2 as SYDVKM. The CDR3 sequence is 12 residues long. This CDR3 is CASSPSGITQYF. CDR3 sequence (DNA): TGTGCCAGCAGTCCCTCGGGGATTACGCAGTATTTT.

This clonotype appeared many times. The chain links TRBV11-2 to TRBJ2-7, with TRBD2 as a possible D gene (5 bases). The CDR3 covers 14 residues. Trimming shortened V by 2 bases and J by 4 bases, and 12 bases separated the two germline ends. Germline V gene sequence: CDR1 SGHAT, CDR2 FQNNGV. DNA of the CDR3: TGTGCCAGCAGCTTAACTAGTGCTAAATACGAGCAGTACTTC. Encoded protein: CASSLTSAKYEQYF. The variable domain in full, with the rest retrieved from reference TRBV11-2 and TRBJ2-7, is EAGVAQSPRYKIIEKRQSVAFWCNPISGHATLYWYQQILGQGPKLLIQFQNNGVVDDSQLPKDRFSAERLKGVDSTLKIQPAKLEDSAVYLCASSLTSAKYEQYFGPGTRLTVT.

V gene TRBV7-2 combines with J gene TRBJ2-5; D perhaps matches TRBD2 (5 bases). Germline lookup yields CDR1 SGHTA and CDR2 FQGNSA. This CDR3 is built from 14 residues. Trimming took off 3 bases at V and 7 bases at J, with 15 bases between the two ends. CDR3 sequence: CASSLDFPSGTQYF. CDR3 bases: TGTGCCAGCAGCTTGGACTTCCCCTCAGGGACCCAGTACTTC.

The V call is TRBV2, the J call TRBJ2-5, with TRBD2 matching 11 bases. Trimming took 5 bases from V and 5 from J; bases not matched to a gene: 7. The CDR3 spans 15 residues. Germline CDR1 is SNHLY and CDR2 is FYNNEI. CDR3 sequence: CASSPTSGSWETQYF. Written as DNA, the CDR3 is TGTGCCAGCAGTCCTACTAGCGGGAGTTGGGAGACCCAGTACTTC.

This sequence joins TRBV12-3 or TRBV12-4 and TRBJ2-6; D call uncertain. V was trimmed by 5 bases and J by 0 bases, leaving 17 bases between them. This CDR3 contains 18 residues. CDR3 region: CASSTHADDTSGANVLTF. As DNA, the CDR3 is TGTGCCAGCAGTACCCACGCCGATGACACCTCTGGGGCCAACGTCCTGACTTTC.

This clonotype was seen many times. The rearrangement uses TRBV7-2 and TRBJ1-1; D is unclear. The CDR3 length is 14 residues. Trimming removed 3 bases at V and 1 base at J, with 9 bases between. CDR1 and CDR2 (germline): SGHTA, FQGNSA. CDR3: CASSFLRGNTEAFF. In DNA form, the CDR3 reads TGTGCCAGCAGCTTTCTGAGAGGGAACACTGAAGCTTTCTTT.

This chain links TRBV20-1 with TRBJ2-7; D perhaps matches TRBD2 (6 bases). V shed 4 bases and J shed 7 bases, with 17 bases lying between them. CDR1 DFQATT and CDR2 SNEGSKA come from the germline V gene (reference sequence). The CDR3 contains 13 residues. The CDR3 is CSANPWGVGEQYF. CDR3 coding DNA: TGCAGTGCTAATCCCTGGGGGGTGGGGGAGCAGTACTTC.